This T cell receptor beta chain stems from a study of cytomegalovirus exposure and HLA in healthy donors. Trimming at V came to 3 bases and at J to 3 bases, leaving 2 bases not matched to a gene. This CDR3 region has 15 residues. Germline lookup yields CDR1 SGHAT and CDR2 FQNNGV. Comments on this clone: Antigen unknown.

Regarding the study as a whole: Analysis was carried out at a later point, and it linked a missense DCLRE1C variant to TCR beta V- and J-gene trimming.

With 60 Vbeta and 13 Jbeta primers, the PCR was carried out. Profiling relied on immunoSEQ multiplex PCR, and the TCRdb table lists in-frame clones only, not all of them. The sample shows 150,000 to 200,000 clones, roughly 88% of them seen only once. Despite likely unrecorded immune exposures, the donors were nominally healthy at the time of sampling. This receptor was taken from a man between 18 and 29 years old in good health and CMV-seropositive. V and J are TRBV11-2 and TRBJ2-1; 10 bases align to TRBD2. Sequencing input: PBMCs. The CDR3: CASSLGLAYYNEQFF. Written as DNA, the CDR3 is TGTGCCAGCAGCTTGGGACTAGCGTACTACAATGAGCAGTTCTTC.